The text below deals with one T cell receptor (beta chain). The sample belongs to a study of T cells in Graves' hyperthyroidism and ophthalmopathy. Trimming removed 10 bases at V and 3 bases at J, with 12 bases between. Germline V CDR1 and CDR2: MNHNS, SASEGT. This CDR3 is built from 13 residues. Template material for amplifying TCR beta CDR3 regions consisted of RNA transcripts. Initially, a first-round RT-PCR of the TCR CDR3 employed the HTBI primer set. TCRdb independently ran MiXCR on the multiplex PCR reads; one entry per CDR3 protein. The table has about 640,000 distinct CDR3 sequences, 20% to 25% seen once.

This TCR came from a man younger than 45 with Graves' ophthalmopathy. The sample was blood. This rearrangement joins TRBV6-1 to TRBJ1-4; no reliable D call. The CDR3 region has the DNA TGTGCCATTGCATTGGATTCTAATGAAAAACTGTTTTTT. Residues: CAIALDSNEKLFF.